This T cell receptor (beta chain) was retrieved from a study of a mutant IDH1 vaccine in newly diagnosed glioma. On the study more broadly: Patients under treatment included about 62% males and 37.5% females and had a mean age of approximately 40 years.

Generated by immunoSEQ multiplex PCR, the TCRdb table keeps only in-frame clones and is missing some. In the table there are around 37,000 clones, about nine tenths of which are singletons. Time point in this sample: baseline, week 1 (first vaccination visit). As to treatment: pre-vaccination baseline after standard-of-care therapy. The starting material was PBMCs, obtained from a glioma patient treated with radiotherapy, temozolomide or both. The clonotype originates from a man between 18 and 29 years old with glioma.

The CDR3 DNA reads TGTGCCAGCTCCCTCGGGAGGAACACTGAAGCTTTCTTT. Its protein is CASSLGRNTEAFF. The chain recombines TRBV18 with TRBJ1-1; D is unresolved. Germline CDR1 KGHSH, CDR2 LQKENI. CDR3 length: 13 residues. V was shortened by 6 bases and J by 1 base, with 9 bases between the two germline ends.